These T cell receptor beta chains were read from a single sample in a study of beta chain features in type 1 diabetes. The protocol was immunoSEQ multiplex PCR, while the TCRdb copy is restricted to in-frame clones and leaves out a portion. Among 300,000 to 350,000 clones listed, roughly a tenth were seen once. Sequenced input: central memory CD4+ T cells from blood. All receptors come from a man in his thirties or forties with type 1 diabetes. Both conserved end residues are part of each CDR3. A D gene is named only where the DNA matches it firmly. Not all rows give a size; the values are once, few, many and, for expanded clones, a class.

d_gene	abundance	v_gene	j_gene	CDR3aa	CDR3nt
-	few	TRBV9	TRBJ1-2	CASSPVDSHGGYTF	TGTGCCAGCAGCCCGGTGGACAGTCACGGCGGCTACACCTTC
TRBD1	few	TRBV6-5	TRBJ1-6	CASSLDRGNSPLHF	TGTGCCAGCAGTTTGGACAGGGGGAATTCACCCCTCCACTTT
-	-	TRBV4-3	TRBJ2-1	CASSHLTGEGNEQFF	TGCGCCAGCAGCCACCTAACAGGGGAGGGCAATGAGCAGTTCTTC
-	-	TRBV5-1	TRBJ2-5	CASLGQETQYF	TGCGCCAGCCTGGGTCAAGAGACCCAGTACTTC
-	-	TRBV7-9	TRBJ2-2	CASSLGPNRNTGELFF	TGTGCCAGCAGCTTAGGACCCAACAGGAACACCGGGGAGCTGTTTTTT
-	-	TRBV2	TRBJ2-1	CASSDISSYNEQFF	TGTGCCAGCAGTGATATTAGTTCCTACAATGAGCAGTTCTTC
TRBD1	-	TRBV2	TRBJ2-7	CASSEGTGVGEKQYF	TGTGCCAGCAGTGAAGGGACAGGGGTAGGAGAAAAGCAGTACTTC
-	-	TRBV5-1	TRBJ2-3	CASSLAGEDTQYF	TGCGCCAGCAGCTTGGCAGGGGAAGATACGCAGTATTTT
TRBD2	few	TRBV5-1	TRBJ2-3	CASSPTSGDYTDTQYF	TGCGCCAGCAGCCCTACTAGCGGGGATTACACAGATACGCAGTATTTT
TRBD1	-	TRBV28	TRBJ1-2	CASSLPNRGLYTF	TGTGCCAGCAGTTTACCTAACAGGGGGCTATACACCTTC
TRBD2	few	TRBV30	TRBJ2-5	CAWSGSGGGLTQYF	TGTGCCTGGAGTGGGAGCGGGGGAGGCCTGACCCAGTACTTC
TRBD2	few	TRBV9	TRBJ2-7	CASSVGGEAGGFYEQYF	TGTGCCAGCAGCGTAGGAGGAGAAGCGGGGGGTTTCTACGAGCAGTACTTC
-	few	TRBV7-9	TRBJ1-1	CASGGMNTEAFF	TGTGCCAGCGGAGGGATGAACACTGAAGCTTTCTTT
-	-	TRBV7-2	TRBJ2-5	CASSLERQETQYF	TGTGCCAGCAGCTTAGAGCGGCAAGAGACCCAGTACTTC
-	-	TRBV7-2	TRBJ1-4	CASSSRTATNEKLFF	TGTGCCAGCAGCTCGAGGACGGCGACTAATGAAAAACTGTTTTTT
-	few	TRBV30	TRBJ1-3	CAWSVLIGNTIYF	TGTGCCTGGAGTGTGCTGATTGGAAACACCATATATTTT
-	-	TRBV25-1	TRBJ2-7	CASSLDGSYEQYF	TGTGCCAGCAGCCTCGACGGCTCCTACGAGCAGTACTTC
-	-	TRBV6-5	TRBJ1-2	CASSYVGEGSYTF	TGTGCCAGCAGTTACGTGGGGGAAGGGAGCTACACCTTC
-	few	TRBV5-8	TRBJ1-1	CASSLALEAFF	TGTGCCAGCAGCTTGGCCCTTGAAGCTTTCTTT
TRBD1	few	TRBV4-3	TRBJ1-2	CASSHPDRVEGYTF	TGCGCCAGCAGCCACCCGGACAGGGTCGAGGGCTACACCTTC
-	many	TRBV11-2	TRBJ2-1	CASQHGNGYNEQFF	TGTGCCAGCCAGCATGGCAACGGTTACAATGAGCAGTTCTTC
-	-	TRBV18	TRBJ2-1	CASSPPGDDEQFF	TGTGCCAGCTCACCACCGGGGGACGATGAGCAGTTCTTC
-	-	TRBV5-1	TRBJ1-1	CASSLHGPNTEAFF	TGCGCCAGCAGCTTACACGGCCCGAACACTGAAGCTTTCTTT
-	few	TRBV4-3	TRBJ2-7	CASSQLLGGSYEQYF	TGCGCCAGCAGCCAGTTGCTGGGGGGATCCTACGAGCAGTACTTC
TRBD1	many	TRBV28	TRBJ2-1	CASSPTGMNNEQFF	TGTGCCAGCAGTCCGACAGGGATGAATAATGAGCAGTTCTTC
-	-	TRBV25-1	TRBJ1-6	CASSRQGGGSPLHF	TGTGCCAGCAGTAGACAAGGCGGTGGCTCACCCCTCCACTTT
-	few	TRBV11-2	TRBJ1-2	CASSRHTGTSPEDGYTF	TGTGCCAGCAGTCGACACACCGGGACTTCCCCGGAGGATGGCTACACCTTC
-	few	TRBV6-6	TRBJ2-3	CASATSGSVPDTQYF	TGTGCCAGCGCAACAAGCGGGTCCGTTCCGGATACGCAGTATTTT
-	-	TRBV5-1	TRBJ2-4	CASKEGNNKNIQYF	TGCGCCAGCAAGGAGGGAAATAACAAAAACATTCAGTACTTC
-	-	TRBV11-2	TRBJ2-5	CASSPTAQETQYF	TGTGCCAGCAGCCCGACTGCACAAGAGACCCAGTACTTC
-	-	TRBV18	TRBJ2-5	CASSPGNQETQYF	TGTGCCAGCTCACCGGGGAACCAAGAGACCCAGTACTTC
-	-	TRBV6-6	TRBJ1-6	CASSRSRSPLHF	TGTGCCAGCAGCCGGTCGCGATCACCCCTCCACTTT
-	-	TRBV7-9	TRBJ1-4	CASSAPWGLDEKLFF	TGTGCCAGCAGCGCCCCGTGGGGGTTGGATGAAAAACTGTTTTTT
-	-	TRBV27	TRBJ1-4	CASSLVSGNEKLFF	TGTGCCAGCAGTTTAGTCTCTGGGAATGAAAAACTGTTTTTT
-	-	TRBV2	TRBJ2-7	CASSEAIDSEQYF	TGTGCCAGCAGTGAAGCGATAGACAGCGAGCAGTACTTC
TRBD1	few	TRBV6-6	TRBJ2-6	CASVRDSSGANVLTF	TGTGCCAGCGTAAGGGACAGCTCTGGGGCCAACGTCCTGACTTTC
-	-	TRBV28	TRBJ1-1	CASRSNKAFF	TGTGCCAGCAGGTCTAATAAAGCTTTCTTT
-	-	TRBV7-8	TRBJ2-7	CASSYLGGYEQYF	TGTGCCAGCAGCTACTTAGGGGGTTACGAGCAGTACTTC
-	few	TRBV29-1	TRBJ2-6	CSVEGETGANVLTF	TGCAGCGTTGAAGGCGAGACCGGGGCCAACGTCCTGACTTTC
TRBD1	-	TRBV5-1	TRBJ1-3	CASSLGDSFSGNTIYF	TGCGCCAGCAGCCTGGGGGACAGCTTCTCTGGAAACACCATATATTTT
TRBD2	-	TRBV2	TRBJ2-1	CATTSGGRNEQFF	TGTGCCACTACTAGCGGGGGGAGGAATGAGCAGTTCTTC
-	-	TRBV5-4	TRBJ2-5	CASSLFADGPSGTQYF	TGTGCCAGCAGCTTGTTCGCGGACGGCCCTTCGGGGACCCAGTACTTC
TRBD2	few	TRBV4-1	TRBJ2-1	CASSLERGGANEQFF	TGCGCCAGCAGCCTGGAGCGGGGGGGCGCCAATGAGCAGTTCTTC
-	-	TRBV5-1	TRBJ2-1	CASSVGQNNEQFF	TGCGCCAGCAGCGTAGGACAGAACAATGAGCAGTTCTTC
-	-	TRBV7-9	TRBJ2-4	CASSLAGQRKNIQYF	TGTGCCAGCAGCTTGGCGGGACAGAGAAAAAACATTCAGTACTTC
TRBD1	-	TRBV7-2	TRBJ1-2	CASSLVRDSYGYTF	TGTGCCAGCAGCTTAGTCCGGGACAGCTATGGCTACACCTTC
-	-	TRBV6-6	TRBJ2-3	CASRAGDTQYF	TGTGCCAGCCGCGCGGGAGATACGCAGTATTTT
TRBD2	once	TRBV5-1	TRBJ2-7	CASSEKLGLAGAYEQYF	TGCGCCAGCAGCGAGAAACTTGGACTAGCGGGGGCCTACGAGCAGTACTTC
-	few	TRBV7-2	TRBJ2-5	CASSQRTQETQYF	TGTGCCAGCAGCCAGCGAACACAAGAGACCCAGTACTTC
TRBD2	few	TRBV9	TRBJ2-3	CASSGSGGGTDTQYF	TGTGCCAGCAGCGGTAGTGGGGGGGGCACAGATACGCAGTATTTT
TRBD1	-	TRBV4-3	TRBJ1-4	CASSRRQGLDEKLFF	TGCGCCAGCAGCCGCAGACAGGGGCTGGACGAAAAACTGTTTTTT
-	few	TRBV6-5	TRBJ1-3	CASSSGTDLGNTIYF	TGTGCCAGCAGTTCCGGGACGGACCTCGGAAACACCATATATTTT
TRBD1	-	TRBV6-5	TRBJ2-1	CASSWGQDSSYNEQFF	TGTGCCAGCAGTTGGGGACAGGACAGCTCCTACAATGAGCAGTTCTTC
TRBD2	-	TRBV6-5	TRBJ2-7	CASRGLASEQYF	TGTGCCAGCAGAGGACTAGCTAGTGAGCAGTACTTC
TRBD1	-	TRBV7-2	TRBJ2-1	CASSLGTGTDNEQFF	TGTGCCAGCAGCCTCGGGACAGGGACAGACAATGAGCAGTTCTTC
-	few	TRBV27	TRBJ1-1	CASSPHRDLNTEAFF	TGTGCCAGCAGTCCCCACCGGGATTTGAACACTGAAGCTTTCTTT
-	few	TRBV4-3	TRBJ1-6	CASSQQVGSPLHF	TGCGCCAGCAGCCAACAGGTCGGTTCACCCCTCCACTTT
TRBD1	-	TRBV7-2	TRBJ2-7	CASSWGQYQQYF	TGTGCCAGCAGCTGGGGACAGTATCAGCAGTACTTC
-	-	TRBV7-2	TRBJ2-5	CASSLDITGQETQYF	TGTGCCAGCAGCTTAGATATCACGGGCCAAGAGACCCAGTACTTC
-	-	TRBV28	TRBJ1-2	CASSLGQNYGYTF	TGTGCCAGCAGTTTGGGACAAAACTATGGCTACACCTTC